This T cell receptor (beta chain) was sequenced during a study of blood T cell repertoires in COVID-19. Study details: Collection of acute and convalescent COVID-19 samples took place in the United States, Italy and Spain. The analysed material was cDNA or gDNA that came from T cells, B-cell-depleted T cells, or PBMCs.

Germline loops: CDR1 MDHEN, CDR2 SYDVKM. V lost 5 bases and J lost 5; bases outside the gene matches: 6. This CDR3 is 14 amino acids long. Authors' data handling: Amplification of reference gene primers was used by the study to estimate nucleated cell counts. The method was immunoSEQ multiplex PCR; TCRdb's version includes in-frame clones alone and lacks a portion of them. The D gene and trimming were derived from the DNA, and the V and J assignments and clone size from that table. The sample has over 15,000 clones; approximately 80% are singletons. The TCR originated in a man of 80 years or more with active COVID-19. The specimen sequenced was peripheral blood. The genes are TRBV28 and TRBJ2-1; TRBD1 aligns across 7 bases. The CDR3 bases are TGTGCCAGCAGTCCCCGGGACAGTGACAATGAGCAGTTCTTC. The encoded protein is CASSPRDSDNEQFF.